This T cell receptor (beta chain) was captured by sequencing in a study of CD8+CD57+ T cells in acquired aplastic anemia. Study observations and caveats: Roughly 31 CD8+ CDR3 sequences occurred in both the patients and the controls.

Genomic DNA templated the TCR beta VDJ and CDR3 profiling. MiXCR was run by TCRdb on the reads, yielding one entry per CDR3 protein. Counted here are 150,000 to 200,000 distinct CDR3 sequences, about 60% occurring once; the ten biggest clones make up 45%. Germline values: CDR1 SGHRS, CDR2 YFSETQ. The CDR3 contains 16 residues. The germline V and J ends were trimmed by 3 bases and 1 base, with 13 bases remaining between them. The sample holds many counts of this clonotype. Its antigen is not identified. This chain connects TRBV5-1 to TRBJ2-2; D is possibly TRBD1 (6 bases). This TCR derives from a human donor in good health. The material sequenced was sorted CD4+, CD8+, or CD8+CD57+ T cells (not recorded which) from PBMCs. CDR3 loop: CASSSSGAGNTGELFF. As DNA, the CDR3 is TGCGCCAGCAGCTCCTCAGGGGCGGGGAACACCGGGGAGCTGTTTTTT.